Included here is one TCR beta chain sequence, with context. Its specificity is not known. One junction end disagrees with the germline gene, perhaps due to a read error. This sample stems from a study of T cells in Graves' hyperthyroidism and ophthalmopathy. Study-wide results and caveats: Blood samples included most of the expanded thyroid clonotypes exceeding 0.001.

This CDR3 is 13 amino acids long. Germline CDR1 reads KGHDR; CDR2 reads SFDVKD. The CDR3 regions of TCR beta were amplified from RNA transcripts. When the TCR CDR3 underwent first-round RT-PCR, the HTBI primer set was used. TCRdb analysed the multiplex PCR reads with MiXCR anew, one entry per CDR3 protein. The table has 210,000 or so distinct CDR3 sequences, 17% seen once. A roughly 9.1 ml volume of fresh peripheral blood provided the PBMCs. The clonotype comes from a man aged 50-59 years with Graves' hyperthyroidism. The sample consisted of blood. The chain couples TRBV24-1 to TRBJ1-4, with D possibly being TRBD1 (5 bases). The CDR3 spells CAVADITNGKLFF. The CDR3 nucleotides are TGTGCCGTCGCGGACATAACTAATGGAAAACTGTTTTTT.